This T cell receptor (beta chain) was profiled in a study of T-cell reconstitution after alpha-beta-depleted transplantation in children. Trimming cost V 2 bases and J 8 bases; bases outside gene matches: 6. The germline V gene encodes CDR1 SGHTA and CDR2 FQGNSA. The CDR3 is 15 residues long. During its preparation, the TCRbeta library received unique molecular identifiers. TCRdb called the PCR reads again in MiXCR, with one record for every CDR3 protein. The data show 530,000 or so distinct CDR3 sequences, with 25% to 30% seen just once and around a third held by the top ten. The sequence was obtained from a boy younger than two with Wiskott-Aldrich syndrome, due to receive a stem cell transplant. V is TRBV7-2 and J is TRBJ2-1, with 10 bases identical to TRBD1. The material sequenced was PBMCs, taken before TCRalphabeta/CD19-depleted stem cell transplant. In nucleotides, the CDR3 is TGTGCCAGCAGCTTATTTGGGACAGGGGACTATGAGCAGTTCTTC. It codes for CASSLFGTGDYEQFF.